The 7 T cell receptor beta chains below come from one sample, sequenced in a study of blood T cell repertoires in COVID-19. Sequencing was performed with immunoSEQ multiplex PCR; in TCRdb, only in-frame clones are kept and a portion is missing. The sample lists about 84,000 clones, around 82% seen once, with roughly 40% in the top ten. The specimen was peripheral blood. Receptors originate from an elderly man with active or convalescent COVID-19.

V gene TRBV7-8 combines with J gene TRBJ2-7; maybe TRBD2 (5 bases). V lost 3 bases, J lost 4 bases, and 10 bases lay in between. Germline values: CDR1 SGHVS, CDR2 FQNEAQ. This CDR3 has 13 amino acids. CDR3 DNA: TGTGCCAGCAGCTTGGGTGGCGGGTACGAGCAGTACTTC. This translates into CASSLGGGYEQYF. The full variable domain, its missing parts supplied by reference TRBV7-8 and TRBJ2-7, is GAGVSQSPRYKVAKRGQDVALRCDPISGHVSLFWYQQALGQGPEFLTYFQNEAQLDKSGLPSDRFFAERPEGSVSTLKIQRTQQEDSAVYLCASSLGGGYEQYFGPGTRLTVT.

This sequence joins TRBV28 and TRBJ1-2; TRBD1 matches at 10 bases. CDR3 length equals 16 residues. Germline CDR1 is MDHEN and CDR2 is SYDVKM. Trimming at V came to 5 bases and at J to 4 bases, leaving 10 bases not matched to a gene. The CDR3 reads CASSIPGTGVSYGYTF. For the CDR3, the DNA is TGTGCCAGCAGTATACCCGGGACAGGGGTCTCCTATGGCTACACCTTC.

V is TRBV30 and J is TRBJ2-4; D is ambiguous. CDR1 and CDR2 (germline): GTSNPN, SVGIG (reference sequence). The V end was cut by 5 bases, the J end by 8 bases, with 19 bases between. The CDR3 has 14 residues. The CDR3 sequence is CAWGFREPADIQYF. The CDR3 nucleotides are TGTGCCTGGGGCTTTAGAGAGCCTGCGGACATTCAGTACTTC.

J is TRBJ2-2 and V is TRBV2; 11 positions agree with TRBD2. Germline values: CDR1 SNHLY, CDR2 FYNNEI. The ends lost 3 bases at V and 1 base at J; junction bases unmatched: 7. This CDR3 has 18 residues. The CDR3 nucleotides are TGTGCCAGCAGTGATTGGCTAGCGGGGGGCGGGAACACCGGGGAGCTGTTTTTT. It encodes CASSDWLAGGGNTGELFF.

The gene calls are TRBV11-3 and TRBJ2-2, with 8 positions matching TRBD2. The junction had 4 bases not matched to a gene; V was cut back by 2 bases and J by 5 bases. CDR3 length: 15 amino acids. CDR1 SGHNT and CDR2 YENEEA come from the germline V gene. CDR3 amino acids: CASSLSGSATGELFF. For the CDR3, the DNA is TGTGCCAGCAGCTTAAGCGGGAGCGCTACCGGGGAGCTGTTTTTT. Complete variable domain (other parts from reference TRBV11-3 and TRBJ2-2): EAGVVQSPRYKIIEKKQPVAFWCNPISGHNTLYWYLQNLGQGPELLIRYENEEAVDDSQLPKDRFSAERLKGVDSTLKIQPAELGDSAVYLCASSLSGSATGELFFGEGSRLTVL.

This clone was recorded once. The rearrangement joins TRBV29-1 to TRBJ1-1; 8 bases are a match to TRBD1. CDR1 is SQVTM, CDR2 ANQGSEA, per germline. CDR3 size: 13 residues. Trimming removed 6 bases from V and 3 bases from J; junction bases left unmatched: 6. CDR3 loop: CSVSGTGDTEAFF. CDR3 in DNA: TGCAGCGTGTCCGGGACAGGAGACACTGAAGCTTTCTTT. The complete variable domain, with remaining parts taken from reference TRBV29-1 and TRBJ1-1, reads SAVISQKPSRDICQRGTSLTIQCQVDSQVTMMFWYRQQPGQSLTLIATANQGSEATYESGFVIDKFPISRPNLTFSTLTVSNMSPEDSSIYLCSVSGTGDTEAFFGQGTRLTVV.

V and J are TRBV7-2 and TRBJ2-3; TRBD2 is a possible D gene (6 bases). V lost 3 bases and J 1 base, leaving 17 bases between the germline ends. CDR3 length: 17 residues. The germline gives CDR1 SGHTA, CDR2 FQGNSA. This CDR3 reads CASSLRPVAGRTDTQYF. Written as DNA, the CDR3 is TGTGCCAGCAGCTTGAGGCCGGTGGCGGGGCGCACAGATACGCAGTATTTT.